This T cell receptor beta chain originates from a study of T cells after yellow fever vaccination. For the study at large: Low-cell-number fractions underwent preparation using SMART-Seq v4 Ultra Low Input.

General study points: Most primary-vaccination clones reappeared after the booster (approximately 95% CD4, 85% to 90% CD8). The bulk population could contribute abundant contaminating clonotypes to FACS-sorted repertoires. Shared CD4/CD8 clonotypes were a small share, likely from convergent recombination.

With V trimmed by 4 bases and J by 8 bases, 3 bases remained unmatched. The CDR3 totals 14 residues. Looked up from germline, CDR1 is SEHNR and CDR2 is FQNEAQ (reference sequence). Notes on this clonotype: Its antigen remains unknown.

TCRdb passed the 5' RACE reads through MiXCR, listing each CDR3 protein once. The sample holds 400,000 to 650,000 distinct CDR3 sequences, around a fifth seen once. This rearrangement joins TRBV7-9 to TRBJ1-6, with 9 bases fitting TRBD1. Here the sequenced sample was PBMCs, taken about 20 days after the first yellow fever vaccination. The receptor was isolated from a young man who received the YFV17D yellow fever vaccine. The CDR3 coding sequence is TGTGCCAGCAGCTGGGGACAGGGTCATTCACCCCTCCACTTT. This codes for CASSWGQGHSPLHF.